The 26 T cell receptor beta chains in this list originate from one sample, sequenced in a study of T cell responses to AZD1222 COVID-19 vaccine. Assay: immunoSEQ multiplex PCR; the TCRdb copy retains only in-frame clones and omits some. Of approximately 100,000 clones listed, approximately 86% are singletons. This specimen consisted of peripheral blood, obtained on day 0 of AZD1222 vaccination. These receptors came from an adult in good health.

This clone was recorded a few times. This chain joins TRBV19 and TRBJ1-3; D uncertain. Germline CDR1 is LNHDA and CDR2 is SQIVND (reference sequence). The V gene lost 7 bases and the J gene lost 1 base, with 8 bases spanning the gap. CDR3 size: 13 residues. The CDR3 coding sequence is TGTGCCAGTAAGGTGGATTCTGGAAACACCATATATTTT. Amino acid sequence: CASKVDSGNTIYF.

The rearrangement joins TRBV19 to TRBJ2-1; 7 positions agree with TRBD2. CDR1 LNHDA and CDR2 SQIVND come from the germline V gene (reference sequence). The CDR3 length is 17 residues. Trimming cost V 1 base and J 2 bases; bases outside gene matches: 8. CDR3 in amino acids: CASSIVHFRGAYNEQFF. In DNA form, the CDR3 reads TGTGCCAGTAGTATAGTCCACTTCCGGGGGGCCTACAATGAGCAGTTCTTC.

The chain recombines TRBV11-1 with TRBJ2-7; a weak D match, TRBD2 (5 bases). Germline V gives CDR1 SGHAT, CDR2 FQDESV (reference sequence). This CDR3 spans 14 amino acids. Between the trimmed V and J ends, which lost 5 bases and 0 bases, there was a span of 11 bases. The CDR3 loop reads CASSEIRGSYEQYF. The CDR3 DNA reads as TGTGCCAGCAGCGAGATCCGGGGCTCCTACGAGCAGTACTTC. The whole variable domain, filled in from reference TRBV11-1 and TRBJ2-7, reads EAEVAQSPRYKITEKSQAVAFWCDPISGHATLYWYRQILGQGPELLVQFQDESVVDDSQLPKDRFSAERLKGVDSTLKIQPAELGDSAMYLCASSEIRGSYEQYFGPGTRLTVT.

This chain uses TRBV2 with TRBJ1-2, with a tentative D call TRBD1 (6 bases). With 7 bases removed from V and 7 bases from J, the gap between germline ends came to 19 bases. This CDR3 contains 14 residues. Germline V gene data show CDR1 as SNHLY and CDR2 as FYNNEI. The CDR3 region has the DNA TGTGCCAGCACGAGTCAAACAGGGTTGTCTGGCTACACCTTC. Its protein is CASTSQTGLSGYTF.

This clone was observed a handful of times. The rearrangement uses TRBV24-1 and TRBJ2-1; maybe TRBD2 (6 bases). The CDR3 covers 16 residues. V lost 2 bases and J 0 bases, leaving 10 bases between the germline ends. Germline CDR1 is KGHDR and CDR2 is SFDVKD. In nucleotides, the CDR3 is TGTGCCACCAGTGATTGGGCGGGGAGCTCCTACAATGAGCAGTTCTTC. It translates to CATSDWAGSSYNEQFF.

This clone was counted once. This chain links TRBV27 with TRBJ2-5, with D possibly being TRBD1 or TRBD2 (5 bases each). This CDR3 region has 16 residues. Germline CDR1 is MNHEY and CDR2 is SMNVEV (reference sequence). Trimming shortened V by 4 bases and J by 4 bases, and 19 bases separated the two germline ends. This CDR3 is CASSSLLGAGAETQYF. The CDR3 bases are TGTGCCAGCAGTTCCCTCCTTGGGGCCGGGGCAGAGACCCAGTACTTC.

As DNA, the CDR3 is TGCGCCAGCAACCGTCAGGGGGCAAAGGCTGGGGCCAACGTCCTGACTTTC. This encodes CASNRQGAKAGANVLTF. The rearrangement links TRBV5-1 to TRBJ2-6, with 8 bases lining up with TRBD1. The ends lost 6 bases at V and 2 bases at J; junction bases unmatched: 10. Germline assignment: CDR1 SGHRS and CDR2 YFSETQ. The CDR3 is 17 amino acids.

The V gene is TRBV6-2 or TRBV6-3, the J gene TRBJ2-3; D is possibly TRBD2 (5 bases). Germline CDR1 and CDR2: MNHEY and SVGEGT. V was cut by 2 bases and J by 0 bases, with 12 bases left in between. The length of the CDR3 is 16 residues. CDR3: CASSYPDWASTDTQYF. Written as DNA, the CDR3 is TGTGCCAGCAGTTACCCGGACTGGGCAAGCACAGATACGCAGTATTTT.

The genes are TRBV11-2 and TRBJ1-1; 9 bases map to TRBD1. Germline-derived CDR1 and CDR2 are SGHAT and FQNNGV. There are 19 residues in the CDR3. V gave up 5 bases and J gave up 0 bases; unmatched junction bases: 16. CDR3 in DNA: TGTGCCAGCAGCGGCCGGGACAGGGTAGGAGTGTATATGAACACTGAAGCTTTCTTT. Translated, it gives CASSGRDRVGVYMNTEAFF. The full variable domain, its missing parts supplied by reference TRBV11-2 and TRBJ1-1, is EAGVAQSPRYKIIEKRQSVAFWCNPISGHATLYWYQQILGQGPKLLIQFQNNGVVDDSQLPKDRFSAERLKGVDSTLKIQPAKLEDSAVYLCASSGRDRVGVYMNTEAFFGQGTRLTVV.

The V call is TRBV7-2, the J call TRBJ1-1; 12 bases line up with TRBD1. This CDR3 contains 18 residues. Trimming removed 0 bases from V and 1 base from J; junction bases left unmatched: 6. The germline gives CDR1 SGHTA, CDR2 FQGNSA. The CDR3 DNA reads as TGTGCCAGCAGCTTAGCCCCAGGGACAGGGGGCGGGAACACTGAAGCTTTCTTT. This translates into CASSLAPGTGGGNTEAFF.

The V gene is TRBV19, the J gene TRBJ1-5; 7 bases align to TRBD1. The CDR3 runs to 13 residues. CDR1 is LNHDA, CDR2 SQIVND, per germline (reference sequence). J was trimmed by 3 bases and V by 5 bases; bases with no gene match: 1. For the CDR3, the DNA is TGTGCCAGTAGTGGACAGGCCAATCAGCCCCAGCATTTT. Translating gives CASSGQANQPQHF.

The chain is built from TRBV29-1 and TRBJ2-1; 15 bases are shared with TRBD2. Trimming cost V 2 bases and J 7 bases; bases outside gene matches: 12. Germline loops: CDR1 SQVTM, CDR2 ANQGSEA. This CDR3 comprises 18 residues. CDR3 amino acids: CSVELWGTSGRKVNEQFF. For the CDR3, the DNA is TGCAGCGTTGAACTATGGGGGACTAGCGGGAGGAAGGTAAATGAGCAGTTCTTC.

This chain uses TRBV6-5 with TRBJ1-1; no clear D. Germline CDR1 is MNHEY and CDR2 is SVGAGI. Trimming left V 0 bases short and J 1 base short, with 6 bases between. This CDR3 comprises 14 residues. The chain's CDR3 is CASSYSESNTEAFF. Written as DNA, the CDR3 is TGTGCCAGCAGTTACTCGGAATCGAACACTGAAGCTTTCTTT.

The chain is built from TRBV5-1 and TRBJ1-6; D might be TRBD1 (6 bases). The CDR3 totals 13 residues. Germline V CDR1 and CDR2: SGHRS, YFSETQ. V dropped 6 bases and J dropped 6 bases, with 10 bases sitting between them. This CDR3 is CASNTGINSPLHF. The CDR3 DNA sequence: TGCGCCAGCAACACAGGGATTAATTCACCCCTCCACTTT.

The rearrangement uses TRBV5-8 and TRBJ2-5, with 16 bases lining up with TRBD2. The CDR3 length is 17 residues. The V segment lost 4 bases and the J segment 5 bases; nucleotides outside the gene matches: 8. Germline V gene sequence: CDR1 SGHTS, CDR2 YDEGEE. Here the CDR3 reads CASSPGTSGGAEETQYF. The CDR3 DNA reads TGTGCCAGCAGCCCCGGGACTAGCGGGGGGGCGGAGGAGACCCAGTACTTC.

The rearrangement uses TRBV2 and TRBJ2-1; TRBD2 might be the D (7 bases). With 11 bases removed from V and 6 bases from J, the gap between germline ends came to 17 bases. Germline V gene data show CDR1 as SNHLY and CDR2 as FYNNEI. There are 13 residues in the CDR3. CDR3 loop: CAVRGAIGNEQFF. CDR3 nucleotide sequence: TGTGCCGTACGGGGGGCAATCGGCAATGAGCAGTTCTTC.

The CDR3 coding sequence is TGTGCCAGCAGCTTAGCAAGGCAGCGAGCCCATAATTCACCCCTCCACTTT. Residues: CASSLARQRAHNSPLHF. The chain combines TRBV7-2 with TRBJ1-6; D unclear. Trimming took 0 bases from V and 5 from J, leaving 14 bases between them. CDR1 and CDR2 (germline): SGHTA, FQGNSA. This CDR3 region has 17 residues.

V is TRBV27 and J is TRBJ2-7; 7 positions agree with TRBD2. J gave up 0 bases and V 0 bases, and 5 bases lay outside the gene matches. Germline CDR1 reads MNHEY; CDR2 reads SMNVEV (reference sequence). The CDR3 sequence is 16 residues long. As DNA, the CDR3 is TGTGCCAGCAGTTTATCGGCCAGCGGGGTCTCCTACGAGCAGTACTTC. Protein product: CASSLSASGVSYEQYF.

The chain combines TRBV7-2 with TRBJ2-2, with D maybe TRBD1 (6 bases). The CDR3 consists of 14 residues. CDR1 is SGHTA, CDR2 FQGNSA, per germline. The ends were cut back, 4 bases at V and 6 bases at J, with 12 bases in the middle. In DNA form, the CDR3 reads TGTGCCAGCAGCTACGACAGGCAGGCCGGGGAGCTGTTTTTT. This sequence encodes CASSYDRQAGELFF.

The V call is TRBV28, the J call TRBJ1-2; D ambiguous. With 5 bases removed from V and 6 bases from J, the gap between germline ends came to 10 bases. The CDR3 consists of 12 residues. Germline V gives CDR1 MDHEN, CDR2 SYDVKM. The CDR3 DNA is TGTGCCAGCAGTAACCCCGGGGATGGCTACACCTTC. Its translation is CASSNPGDGYTF.

CDR3 protein: CASSRTGSTDTQYF. In DNA form, the CDR3 reads TGTGCCAGTTCCCGGACAGGTAGCACAGATACGCAGTATTTT. The genes are TRBV19 and TRBJ2-3; 7 bases align to TRBD1. The CDR3 length is 14 residues. V lost 8 bases, J lost 0 bases, and 5 bases stayed unmatched. Looked up from germline, CDR1 is LNHDA and CDR2 is SQIVND (reference sequence).

The V and J genes are TRBV28 and TRBJ1-4; D unclear. With 5 bases removed from V and 1 base from J, the gap between germline ends came to 17 bases. In germline, CDR1 is MDHEN, CDR2 SYDVKM. The CDR3 has 17 amino acids. The CDR3 is CASSGPAGRGTNEKLFF. CDR3 bases: TGTGCCAGCAGTGGGCCCGCCGGACGGGGAACTAATGAAAAACTGTTTTTT.

This clone came up a few times. The V and J genes are TRBV5-1 and TRBJ2-5; 8 bases line up with TRBD2. The trim removed 0 bases at V and 2 bases at J, leaving 0 bases unmatched. Germline assignment: CDR1 SGHRS and CDR2 YFSETQ. The CDR3 is 14 amino acids. CDR3 sequence reads: CASSLAGGQETQYF. CDR3 in DNA: TGCGCCAGCAGCTTGGCGGGAGGGCAAGAGACCCAGTACTTC.

This rearrangement joins TRBV7-9 to TRBJ2-5; 9 bases are a match to TRBD2. V lost 6 bases and J lost 5; bases outside the gene matches: 10. The CDR3 covers 15 residues. Germline assignment: CDR1 SEHNR and CDR2 FQNEAQ (reference sequence). CDR3 DNA: TGTGCCAGCAGGAGTAGCGGGAGTAAGATGGAGACCCAGTACTTC. The encoded protein is CASRSSGSKMETQYF.

This chain uses TRBV28 with TRBJ1-5; 8 nucleotides agree with TRBD1. Germline lookup yields CDR1 MDHEN and CDR2 SYDVKM. V shed 7 bases and J 3 bases; nucleotides not matched to a gene: 11. The CDR3 is 16 residues long. The CDR3 reads CASTPPSTGVNQPQHF. DNA of the CDR3: TGTGCCAGCACCCCCCCGTCGACAGGGGTCAATCAGCCCCAGCATTTT.

This rearrangement joins TRBV10-1 to TRBJ2-7, with 8 bases lining up with TRBD1. The V gene end was trimmed by 4 bases and the J gene end by 6 bases; junction bases not matched to a gene: 8. The V gene's germline CDR1 is WNHNN and CDR2 SYGVQD (reference sequence). The CDR3 sequence is 14 residues long. CDR3 DNA sequence: TGCGCCAGCAGTGCGGGACAGGTAGGCGCCGAGCAGTACTTC. This encodes CASSAGQVGAEQYF.